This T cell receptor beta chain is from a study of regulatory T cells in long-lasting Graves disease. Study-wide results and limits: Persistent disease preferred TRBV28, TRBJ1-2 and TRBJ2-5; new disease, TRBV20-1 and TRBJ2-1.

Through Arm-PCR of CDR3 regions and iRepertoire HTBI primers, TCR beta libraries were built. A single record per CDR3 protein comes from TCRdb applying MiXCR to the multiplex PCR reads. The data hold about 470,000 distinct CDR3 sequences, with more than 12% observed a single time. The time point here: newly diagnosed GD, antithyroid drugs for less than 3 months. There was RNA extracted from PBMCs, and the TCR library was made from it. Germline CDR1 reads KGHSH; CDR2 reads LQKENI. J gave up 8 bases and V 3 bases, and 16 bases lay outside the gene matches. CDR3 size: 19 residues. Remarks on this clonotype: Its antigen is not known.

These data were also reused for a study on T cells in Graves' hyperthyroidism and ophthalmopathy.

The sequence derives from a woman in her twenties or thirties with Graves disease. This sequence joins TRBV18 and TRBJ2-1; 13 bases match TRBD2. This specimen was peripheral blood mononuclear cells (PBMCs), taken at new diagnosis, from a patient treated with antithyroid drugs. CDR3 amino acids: CASSPQSRTSGSSYDEQFF. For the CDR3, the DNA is TGTGCCAGCTCACCCCAGTCTCGGACTAGCGGGAGTAGTTATGATGAGCAGTTCTTC.